Included here is one T cell receptor beta chain sequence, with context. Its specificity is not known. The CDR3 length is 15 residues. Trimming stripped 7 bases from V and 5 bases from J, with 19 bases between. Germline lookup yields CDR1 MDHEN and CDR2 SYDVKM. The assay was immunoSEQ multiplex PCR, and TCRdb's table has in-frame clones only and misses some. The sample lists nearly 750,000 clones, 55% to 75% occurring once. Within Nashville, Tennessee resided all donors, each a Caucasian adult. This sample was included in a study of shared clonotypes between healthy human individuals. About the research overall: The composition of the donors was two women and a few men aged 18 to 49.

Broader study findings: Researchers found naive subsets generally carried larger estimated richness than memory subsets. Clonotypes shared by all four donors outscored non-shared clonotypes in generation probability.

The clonotype originates from a woman aged 25 to 45 in good health. Sequenced sample: memory CD4+ T cells sorted from blood. Subset here: CD45RA-negative fraction. The genes are TRBV28 and TRBJ2-3; D may match TRBD1 or TRBD2 (7 bases each). CDR3 loop: CASTTHRGGVDTQYF. The DNA of the CDR3 is TGTGCCAGCACCACTCACAGGGGAGGGGTAGATACGCAGTATTTT.